Listed below are T cell receptor beta chains from one sample, sequenced in a study of T cells in Graves' hyperthyroidism and ophthalmopathy. In TCRdb, the multiplex PCR reads were re-called with MiXCR into one record per CDR3 protein. The sample consists of 600,000 to 650,000 distinct CDR3 sequences, around 15% of them appearing once. Sequences were obtained from blood. The source is a woman in her twenties or thirties with Graves' hyperthyroidism. Both conserved end residues are part of each CDR3. Each record gives: V gene, J gene, D gene, clone size, CDR3 protein, CDR3 DNA. The D gene is left open where the match is weak. Some rows have no size entry. The others give once, few or many, or a class for an expanded clone.

TRBV7-3,TRBJ2-3,NA,NA,CASSSTGHLTSTDTQYF,TGTGCCAGCAGCTCCACGGGACACCTTACGAGCACAGATACGCAGTATTTT
TRBV28,TRBJ2-7,NA,many,CASSPTSDYEQYF,TGTGCCAGCAGTCCGACCTCCGATTACGAGCAGTACTTC
TRBV7-9,TRBJ2-1,TRBD1,many,CASSLGQGFLNEQFF,TGTGCCAGCAGCCTCGGACAGGGGTTTCTAAATGAGCAGTTCTTC
TRBV27,TRBJ2-2,NA,many,CASSSGTNTGELFF,TGCGCCAGCAGCTCAGGGACAAACACCGGGGAGCTGTTTTTT
TRBV19,TRBJ2-1,TRBD2,NA,CASQGLAGDHEQFF,TGTGCCAGCCAGGGACTAGCGGGAGACCATGAGCAGTTCTTC
TRBV4-1,TRBJ2-1,NA,NA,CASSQNPYNEQFF,TGCGCCAGCAGCCAAAACCCCTACAATGAGCAGTTCTTC
TRBV20-1,TRBJ2-5,NA,NA,CSARDTSTPQETQYF,TGCAGTGCTAGAGATACATCGACCCCGCAAGAGACCCAGTACTTC
TRBV5-6,TRBJ2-3,NA,NA,CASSYYSAGTDTQYF,TGTGCCAGCAGCTACTACTCAGCAGGCACAGATACGCAGTATTTT
TRBV12-3/TRBV12-4,TRBJ2-5,TRBD2,many,CASSREGTLQETQYF,TGTGCCAGCAGTCGGGAGGGAACCCTCCAAGAGACCCAGTACTTC
TRBV10-3,TRBJ2-7,NA,few,CAISQDSTAFSYEQYF,TGTGCCATCAGTCAAGACTCGACAGCTTTCTCCTACGAGCAGTACTTC
TRBV30,TRBJ1-5,NA,few,CAWRIGGLGQPQHF,TGTGCCTGGAGAATCGGAGGGTTGGGTCAGCCCCAGCATTTT
TRBV5-1,TRBJ1-2,TRBD1,NA,CASSLAGQGAVGYTF,TGCGCCAGCAGCTTGGCCGGGCAGGGGGCGGTTGGCTACACCTTC
TRBV28,TRBJ2-3,TRBD1,few,CASSKGTGFLADTQYF,TGTGCCAGCAGTAAGGGGACAGGCTTTCTCGCAGATACGCAGTATTTT
TRBV19,TRBJ2-1,NA,few,CASTLAATAGEQFF,TGTGCCAGTACGTTAGCGGCTACAGCGGGTGAGCAGTTCTTC
TRBV7-2,TRBJ2-1,NA,few,CASSLEYLYNEQFF,TGTGCCAGCAGCTTAGAGTACCTATACAATGAGCAGTTCTTC
TRBV5-6,TRBJ2-3,TRBD1,many,CASSPPTGATQYF,TGTGCCAGCAGCCCGCCTACAGGGGCTACGCAGTATTTT
TRBV3-1,TRBJ2-7,NA,few,CASSQEGARQFGGREQYF,TGTGCCAGCAGCCAAGAGGGGGCTAGGCAGTTCGGGGGTCGCGAGCAGTACTTC
TRBV7-3,TRBJ2-7,TRBD2,many,CASSLVGGRDYEQYF,TGTGCCAGCAGCTTAGTTGGCGGGAGGGACTACGAGCAGTACTTC
TRBV12-3/TRBV12-4,TRBJ2-7,NA,many,CASSLQNEQYF,TGTGCCAGCAGTTTACAGAACGAGCAGTACTTC
TRBV28,TRBJ2-2,TRBD1,few,CASLGQVNTGELFF,TGTGCCAGCTTAGGACAGGTCAACACCGGGGAGCTGTTTTTT
TRBV7-2,TRBJ2-3,NA,few,CASSLDGASTDTQYF,TGTGCCAGCAGCTTAGACGGGGCAAGCACAGATACGCAGTATTTT
TRBV4-1,TRBJ2-7,NA,NA,CASSQVGPPYSYEQYF,TGCGCCAGCAGCCAAGTAGGCCCGCCTTACTCCTACGAGCAGTACTTC
TRBV5-5,TRBJ2-7,TRBD1,many,CASGGTGAYEQYF,TGTGCCAGCGGAGGGACAGGGGCCTACGAGCAGTACTTC
TRBV28,TRBJ1-2,TRBD1,many,CASRLPGQGNYGYTF,TGTGCCAGCAGACTACCGGGACAGGGTAACTATGGCTACACCTTC
TRBV5-1,TRBJ2-7,NA,few,CASREVHTYEQYF,TGCGCCAGCAGAGAGGTACATACCTACGAGCAGTACTTC
TRBV11-2,TRBJ2-1,TRBD2,many,CASSLVREGKRINEQFF,TGTGCCAGCAGCTTAGTGCGGGAGGGCAAGAGGATCAATGAGCAGTTCTTC
TRBV9,TRBJ2-7,TRBD2,NA,CASSDSTSGSPYEQYF,TGTGCCAGCAGCGACTCAACTAGCGGGAGCCCCTACGAGCAGTACTTC
TRBV7-9,TRBJ2-1,NA,many,CASSLGGATNEQFF,TGTGCCAGCAGCTTAGGCGGGGCAACAAATGAGCAGTTCTTC
TRBV2,TRBJ1-1,NA,NA,CASSERTGPNTEAFF,TGTGCCAGCAGTGAAAGAACAGGACCGAACACTGAAGCTTTCTTT
TRBV30,TRBJ2-1,NA,many,CAWSVDSYNEQFF,TGTGCCTGGAGTGTAGACTCCTACAATGAGCAGTTCTTC
TRBV19,TRBJ2-3,NA,few,CASSIVVTDTQYF,TGTGCCAGTAGTATAGTCGTCACAGATACGCAGTATTTT
TRBV7-2,TRBJ2-5,NA,few,CASGEQNQETQYF,TGTGCCAGCGGCGAACAAAACCAAGAGACCCAGTACTTC
TRBV11-3,TRBJ2-1,NA,NA,CASSERRDFQNEQFF,TGTGCCAGCAGCGAACGGAGGGACTTTCAGAATGAGCAGTTCTTC
TRBV3-1,TRBJ1-1,NA,NA,CASSQIRTEAFF,TGTGCCAGCAGCCAAATAAGGACTGAAGCTTTCTTT
TRBV6-1,TRBJ1-1,TRBD1,many,CASSYDRANTEAFF,TGTGCCAGCAGCTACGACAGGGCGAACACTGAAGCTTTCTTT
TRBV10-3,TRBJ2-5,NA,NA,CAISESGTQYF,TGTGCCATCAGTGAGTCTGGGACCCAGTACTTC
TRBV7-2,TRBJ1-1,NA,many,CASSPGPMNTEAFF,TGTGCCAGCAGCCCCGGGCCCATGAACACTGAAGCTTTCTTT
TRBV20-1,TRBJ1-1,NA,NA,CSARELQPEAFF,TGCAGTGCTAGAGAGCTGCAGCCTGAAGCTTTCTTT
TRBV5-1,TRBJ1-1,NA,many,CASSWDGENTEAFF,TGCGCCAGCAGTTGGGACGGCGAGAACACTGAAGCTTTCTTT
TRBV29-1,TRBJ2-7,TRBD1,NA,CSVSGTDNYEQYF,TGCAGCGTTTCCGGGACAGATAACTACGAGCAGTACTTC
TRBV11-2,TRBJ2-3,TRBD2,many,CASSSAHFSGARDTQYF,TGTGCCAGCAGCTCCGCCCATTTTAGCGGGGCCCGGGATACGCAGTATTTT
TRBV20-1,TRBJ2-2,NA,few,CSASVFEDTGELFF,TGCAGTGCTAGCGTCTTTGAAGACACCGGGGAGCTGTTTTTT
TRBV30,TRBJ1-2,NA,few,CAWSGQALYGYTF,TGTGCCTGGAGTGGACAGGCCCTCTATGGCTACACCTTC
TRBV6-2/TRBV6-3,TRBJ1-3,NA,NA,CASSDTGKSPGNTIYF,TGTGCCAGCAGCGACACAGGGAAATCACCTGGAAACACCATATATTTT
TRBV5-5,TRBJ1-4,NA,NA,CASSLAGSDEKLFF,TGTGCCAGCAGCTTGGCTGGGTCGGATGAAAAACTGTTTTTT
TRBV30,TRBJ2-3,TRBD2,NA,CAWSVGTRSDTQYF,TGTGCCTGGAGTGTCGGGACTAGGTCAGATACGCAGTATTTT
TRBV28,TRBJ2-7,NA,many,CASSLWVVGTYEQYF,TGTGCCAGCAGTTTATGGGTCGTAGGGACCTACGAGCAGTACTTC
TRBV6-1,TRBJ1-1,TRBD1,few,CASRPQGQNTEAFF,TGTGCCAGCAGACCACAGGGGCAGAACACTGAAGCTTTCTTT
TRBV7-2,TRBJ2-7,NA,NA,CASSLVRDTHEQYF,TGTGCCAGCAGCTTAGTAAGGGACACCCACGAGCAGTACTTC
TRBV29-1,TRBJ2-2,TRBD2,many,CSVEGESFIAGTGELFF,TGCAGCGTTGAAGGGGAAAGCTTCATAGCGGGAACCGGGGAGCTGTTTTTT
TRBV7-9,TRBJ2-7,NA,many,CASSNPGQGYEQYF,TGTGCCAGCAGCAACCCGGGACAAGGCTACGAGCAGTACTTC
TRBV29-1,TRBJ2-1,NA,few,CSVYAAEQFF,TGCAGCGTTTACGCGGCTGAGCAGTTCTTC
TRBV28,TRBJ2-7,NA,many,CASTGGGQAHEQYF,TGTGCCAGCACCGGCGGGGGACAGGCCCACGAGCAGTACTTC
TRBV6-2/TRBV6-3,TRBJ2-7,NA,NA,CASSTGTLLDEQYF,TGTGCCAGCAGTACCGGGACTCTCTTAGACGAGCAGTACTTC
TRBV6-1,TRBJ1-1,TRBD1,many,CASSYSGTAPEAFF,TGTGCCAGCAGTTATTCCGGGACAGCTCCTGAAGCTTTCTTT
TRBV29-1,TRBJ2-1,NA,NA,CSVASGMGTYEQFF,TGCAGCGTTGCCTCAGGGATGGGTACCTACGAGCAGTTCTTC
TRBV20-1,TRBJ1-1,NA,NA,CSVPGPTEAFF,TGCAGTGTACCGGGTCCCACTGAAGCTTTCTTT
TRBV11-2,TRBJ1-1,NA,many,CASSFKWGTEAFF,TGTGCCAGCAGCTTTAAATGGGGCACTGAAGCTTTCTTT
TRBV29-1,TRBJ2-1,TRBD2,many,CSVESASGSWGEQFF,TGCAGCGTTGAGTCGGCTAGCGGGAGTTGGGGTGAGCAGTTCTTC